The 7 T cell receptor beta chains below all came from one sample that was sequenced in a study of graft-versus-host responses after intestinal transplantation. For these TCRs, the target antigens are not known. Sequencing used immunoSEQ multiplex PCR; TCRdb keeps in-frame clones, though not all of them. This sample has approximately 130,000 clones, with roughly nine tenths found just once. This specimen consisted of unstimulated CD4+ T cells sorted from spleen or lymph node cells, obtained before intestinal transplant. The receptors shown here come from a human donor who received an intestinal transplant.

V usage is TRBV19 and J usage is TRBJ1-1, with D possibly being TRBD1 (5 bases). V was trimmed by 9 bases and J by 2 bases, leaving 19 bases between them. The CDR3 runs 15 residues. CDR1 and CDR2 from the germline V gene are LNHDA and SQIVND (reference sequence). CDR3: CASRTGAGINTEAFF. For the CDR3, the DNA is TGTGCCAGCCGAACAGGAGCTGGAATCAACACTGAAGCTTTCTTT.

This chain uses TRBV6-1 with TRBJ1-4; no firm D call. The CDR3 covers 14 residues. CDR1 MNHNS and CDR2 SASEGT come from the germline V gene. V gave up 6 bases and J gave up 3 bases, with 11 bases separating them. CDR3 sequence (DNA): TGTGCCAGCAGGGAGGGTGGAGCTAATGAAAAACTGTTTTTT. It is translated as CASREGGANEKLFF.

V gene TRBV9 combines with J gene TRBJ1-2; the match to TRBD1 covers 11 bases. Germline V lookup: CDR1 SGDLS, CDR2 YYNGEE. V shed 3 bases, J shed 3 bases, and the junction held 13 bases outside the gene matches. The CDR3 totals 18 residues. CDR3: CASSERPGTGGTYYGYTF. The CDR3 DNA reads as TGTGCCAGCAGCGAGAGACCCGGGACAGGGGGTACCTACTATGGCTACACCTTC.

The chain couples TRBV5-4 to TRBJ2-5; 14 bases fit TRBD2. With 4 bases clipped from V and 1 base from J, the junction kept 9 bases outside the gene matches. Germline V gene data show CDR1 as SGHNT and CDR2 as YYREEE (reference sequence). The CDR3 runs 18 residues. DNA of the CDR3: TGTGCCAGCAGCGTAGGGACTAGCGGGGGCTCCTCCCAAGAGACCCAGTACTTC. Translated: CASSVGTSGGSSQETQYF.

V usage is TRBV5-4 and J usage is TRBJ2-2; D unclear. CDR1 is SGHNT, CDR2 YYREEE, per germline (reference sequence). The CDR3 has 11 residues. Trimming left V 6 bases short and J 6 bases short, with 6 bases between. CDR3 in amino acids: CASTVAGELFF. The DNA for the CDR3 is TGTGCCAGCACGGTTGCCGGGGAGCTGTTTTTT. The full variable domain, completed using reference TRBV5-4 and TRBJ2-2, is ETGVTQSPTHLIKTRGQQVTLRCSSQSGHNTVSWYQQALGQGPQFIFQYYREEENGRGNFPPRFSGLQFPNYSSELNVNALELDDSALYLCASTVAGELFFGEGSRLTVL.

This chain uses TRBV6-5 with TRBJ1-3; 7 nucleotides align to TRBD1. Losses at the gene ends were 4 bases for V and 4 bases for J; bases not matched to a gene: 7. Germline CDR1 reads MNHEY; CDR2 reads SVGAGI. The CDR3 spans 15 residues. In DNA form, the CDR3 reads TGTGCCAGCAGTTTTCAGACAGGGACGGGAAACACCATATATTTT. As protein: CASSFQTGTGNTIYF.

V gene TRBV15 combines with J gene TRBJ2-1; D gene ambiguous. Germline V gene data show CDR1 as LNHNV and CDR2 as YYDKDF (reference sequence). The CDR3 loop spans 16 amino acids. V was pared by 0 bases and J by 0 bases, with 9 bases between. The CDR3 DNA follows: TGTGCCACCAGCAGAGAGGATTTGAGCTCCTACAATGAGCAGTTCTTC. Protein sequence: CATSREDLSSYNEQFF.